The clone carrying this T cell receptor (beta chain) turned up a few times. Antigen: not known. The primer mix had 60 Vbeta and 13 Jbeta primers. Profiled with immunoSEQ multiplex PCR; TCRdb holds only in-frame clones, not every one. This table holds roughly 170,000 clones, under 80% found once. Donors in the study were healthy people who gave bone marrow. The data were taken from a study of cytomegalovirus exposure and HLA in healthy donors. Overall study results and limits: Sequencing artifact likely explains a cluster of highly shared sequence variants.

The sequenced material came from PBMCs. This clonotype originated in a woman in her fifties or sixties in good health and CMV-seropositive.

The CDR3 DNA is TGTGCCAGCTCACAACAGTACAATCAGCCCCAGCATTTT. It yields the protein CASSQQYNQPQHF. J is TRBJ1-5 and V is TRBV18, with unresolved D. This CDR3 is 13 amino acids long. The V and J ends lost 4 bases and 3 bases respectively, with 7 bases between them. Germline CDR1 and CDR2: KGHSH and LQKENI.